Each of the 30 T cell receptor beta chains below was sequenced from the same sample in a study of low-dose radiotherapy and immunotherapy resistance in tumors. TRAV- and TRBV-specific primers primed first-strand cDNA, covering alpha and beta chains. Over about 19 PCR cycles, TCRs were amplified from a constant-region primer and V-primer adapter. MiXCR, run by TCRdb on the reads, gives a single entry per CDR3 protein. The table has fewer than 110,000 distinct CDR3 sequences, around 20% seen once; the top ten hold approximately 4%. Stated time point: after trial treatment. Sample treatment: LDRT plus nivolumab, ipilimumab, low-dose cyclophosphamide and aspirin (RACIN trial). Here the sequenced sample was PBMCs, taken after low-dose radiotherapy plus immunotherapy. These receptors were obtained from a male donor with prostate cancer.

About this clonotype: Since a far larger clone is one base different, this is likely a read error. The V gene is TRBV7-2, the J gene TRBJ2-4; 9 positions match TRBD2. V gave up 4 bases and J gave up 13 bases; unmatched junction bases: 17. Germline V CDR1 and CDR2: SGHTA, FQGNSA. CDR3 size: 16 residues. CDR3 region: CASSSGSGGIYNEQYF. Written as DNA, the CDR3 is TGTGCCAGCAGCTCGGGTAGCGGGGGCATCTACAATGAGCAGTACTTC.

This clonotype was counted ten times or more. The rearrangement links TRBV12-3 or TRBV12-4 to TRBJ2-7, with D tentatively TRBD1 (5 bases). V was trimmed by 3 bases and J by 1 base, leaving 10 bases between them. This CDR3 has 14 residues. The CDR3 DNA reads as TGTGCCAGCAGTTTCATGGACAAATCCTACGAGCAGTACTTC. Protein: CASSFMDKSYEQYF.

This clonotype has at least ten counts. CDR3 DNA: TGTGCCAGCAGCTTGTTAGGACTTGACCCCGAGCAGTACTTC. Protein: CASSLLGLDPEQYF. This sequence joins TRBV5-6 and TRBJ2-7, with D possibly TRBD2 on 5 matching bases. Trimming shortened V by 1 base and J by 6 bases, and 14 bases separated the two germline ends. Germline CDR1 and CDR2: SGHDT and YYEEEE. The CDR3 consists of 14 residues.

The table lists this clonotype with many counts. The chain combines TRBV7-2 with TRBJ2-3; 9 bases map to TRBD2. Germline lookup yields CDR1 SGHTA and CDR2 FQGNSA. This CDR3 has 17 residues. V was pared by 3 bases and J by 4 bases, with 11 bases of the junction left unmatched. CDR3 DNA: TGTGCCAGCAGCTTGTGGGTGTCCGCGGGGGGGGCAGATACGCAGTATTTT. Translated: CASSLWVSAGGADTQYF.

This clonotype appeared many times. Here the CDR3 DNA reads TGCGCCAGCAGCCCAATCCAGGGGTCCACTGAAGCTTTCTTT. Protein product: CASSPIQGSTEAFF. V gene TRBV5-1 combines with J gene TRBJ1-1; D may be TRBD1 (6 bases). The germline gives CDR1 SGHRS, CDR2 YFSETQ. Trimming cost V 4 bases and J 4 bases, with 14 bases left between them. The CDR3 covers 14 residues.

This clonotype was observed at least ten times. This chain uses TRBV5-1 with TRBJ2-1, with 10 bases aligning to TRBD2. Losses at the gene ends were 1 base for V and 3 bases for J; bases not matched to a gene: 1. This CDR3 has 15 amino acids. The germline V gene encodes CDR1 SGHRS and CDR2 YFSETQ. The CDR3: CASSLTSGDYNEQFF. The CDR3 DNA follows: TGCGCCAGCAGCTTGACTAGCGGGGACTACAATGAGCAGTTCTTC.

This clonotype was seen more than once but under ten times. The chain has TRBV3-1 and TRBJ2-1; no firm D call. Trimming cost V 1 base and J 7 bases, with 5 bases left between them. Germline CDR1 reads LGHDT; CDR2 reads YNNKEL (reference sequence). CDR3 length equals 12 residues. The CDR3 sequence: CASSQVSNEQFF. The CDR3, as DNA: TGTGCCAGCAGCCAAGTCTCGAATGAGCAGTTCTTC.

Note on this clonotype: A read error likely explains this, since a far larger clone differs by one base. The chain joins TRBV6-2 or TRBV6-3 to TRBJ1-6; D is uncertain. This CDR3 region has 14 residues. Trimming pared 8 bases from V and 2 bases from J, leaving 10 bases between. The germline gives CDR1 MNHEY, CDR2 SVGEGT. The CDR3 DNA is TGTGCCAGCGGTAGGGTACCCTATAATTCACCCCTCCACTTT. Its translation is CASGRVPYNSPLHF.

In its sample, this clonotype was seen many times. The chain carries TRBV20-1 and TRBJ1-3; the D is unclear. V was clipped by 5 bases and J by 0 bases, with 8 bases between them. Looked up from germline, CDR1 is DFQATT and CDR2 is SNEGSKA (reference sequence). This CDR3 is built from 13 residues. The CDR3 bases are TGCAGTGCTTTCAGGAGCTCTGGAAACACCATATATTTT. Translating gives CSAFRSSGNTIYF.

This clonotype has ten or more counts. V usage is TRBV2 and J usage is TRBJ2-5; 7 bases fit TRBD2. The V segment lost 8 bases and the J segment 4 bases; nucleotides outside the gene matches: 7. This CDR3 has 13 residues. Germline lookup yields CDR1 SNHLY and CDR2 FYNNEI. The CDR3 here is CASCWEGRETQYF. CDR3 sequence (DNA): TGTGCCAGCTGTTGGGAGGGCCGAGAGACCCAGTACTTC.

This clonotype was seen many times. The genes are TRBV29-1 and TRBJ1-1; no definite D call. CDR3 length: 11 amino acids. Trimming took 4 bases from V and 8 from J, leaving 11 bases between them. The V gene's germline CDR1 is SQVTM and CDR2 ANQGSEA. The CDR3 loop reads CSVGFGREAFF. In DNA, the CDR3 is TGCAGCGTTGGGTTTGGACGGGAAGCTTTCTTT. Combining the CDR3 with reference TRBV29-1 and TRBJ1-1 gives the whole variable domain SAVISQKPSRDICQRGTSLTIQCQVDSQVTMMFWYRQQPGQSLTLIATANQGSEATYESGFVIDKFPISRPNLTFSTLTVSNMSPEDSSIYLCSVGFGREAFFGQGTRLTVV.

This clonotype showed up just once. A far larger clone is just one base off, so this is likely a read error. This likely comes from a read error, as the CDR3 has no conserved phenylalanine or tryptophan at its end. This rearrangement joins TRBV6-8 to TRBJ1-1, with D tentatively TRBD1 (6 bases). CDR3 length equals 13 residues. Germline CDR1 MNHGY, CDR2 SAAAGT. Trimming stripped 6 bases from V and 3 bases from J, with 11 bases between. This chain's CDR3 is CASRPPGDTEAFS. DNA for the CDR3: TGTGCCAGCAGGCCTCCAGGGGACACTGAAGCTTTCTCT.

In this sample, this clonotype turned up once. A far larger clone is one base from this, pointing to a likely read error. This chain uses TRBV2 with TRBJ2-1; possibly TRBD1 or TRBD2 for D (5 bases each). Trimming removed 2 bases at V and 10 bases at J, with 18 bases between. This CDR3 has 15 amino acids. CDR1 is SNHLY, CDR2 FYNNEI, per germline. CDR3 region: CASSEREGFSYEQFF. CDR3 bases: TGTGCCAGCAGTGAAAGAGAGGGGTTCTCCTACGAGCAGTTCTTC.

This clonotype was counted ten times or more. DNA of the CDR3: TGTGCCAGCAGGCTTTCGGGGGGAGAGCAAGGAAATTCACCCCTCCACTTT. Its protein is CASRLSGGEQGNSPLHF. The chain joins TRBV5-4 to TRBJ1-6; a weak D match, TRBD1 (5 bases). V was shortened by 5 bases and J by 7 bases, with 22 bases between the two germline ends. This CDR3 spans 17 amino acids. Looked up from germline, CDR1 is SGHNT and CDR2 is YYREEE (reference sequence).

This clonotype was recorded many times. The V call is TRBV20-1, the J call TRBJ2-3; 12 bases match TRBD2. The junction had 11 bases not matched to a gene; V was cut back by 0 bases and J by 1 base. The CDR3 spans 19 residues. Germline-derived CDR1 and CDR2 are DFQATT and SNEGSKA (reference sequence). The DNA of the CDR3 is TGCAGTGCTAGAGATTTAGGGCTAGCGGGGGGGCGGGGCACAGATACGCAGTATTTT. It translates to CSARDLGLAGGRGTDTQYF.

The chain carries TRBV5-1 and TRBJ2-7; D not certain. The CDR3 loop spans 15 amino acids. The V and J ends lost 0 bases and 2 bases respectively, with 12 bases between them. Germline lookup yields CDR1 SGHRS and CDR2 YFSETQ. The CDR3 region is CASSLGPGSTYEQYF. The CDR3 DNA reads as TGCGCCAGCAGCTTGGGCCCTGGCTCAACCTACGAGCAGTACTTC.

This clonotype was recorded many times. This rearrangement joins TRBV30 to TRBJ1-5; D call uncertain. Germline CDR1 and CDR2: GTSNPN and SVGIG (reference sequence). Trimming cost V 0 bases and J 6 bases, with 6 bases left between them. This CDR3 spans 12 amino acids. The CDR3 here is CAWSVLGQPQHF. DNA for the CDR3: TGTGCCTGGAGTGTACTAGGTCAGCCCCAGCATTTT. Complete variable domain (other parts from reference TRBV30 and TRBJ1-5): SQTIHQWPATLVQPVGSPLSLECTVEGTSNPNLYWYRQAAGRGLQLLFYSVGIGQISSEVPQNLSASRPQDRQFILSSKKLLLSDSGFYLCAWSVLGQPQHFGDGTRLSIL.

This clonotype was observed many times. V is TRBV5-1 and J is TRBJ1-3; the D gene is possibly TRBD1 (5 bases). The CDR3 consists of 16 residues. Trimming cost V 7 bases and J 0 bases, with 17 bases left between them. Looked up from germline, CDR1 is SGHRS and CDR2 is YFSETQ. The DNA of the CDR3 is TGCGCCAGCGGAAGGGACGGTGCTCTCTCTGGAAACACCATATATTTT. This sequence encodes CASGRDGALSGNTIYF. Full variable domain (outside the CDR3, taken from reference TRBV5-1 and TRBJ1-3): KAGVTQTPRYLIKTRGQQVTLSCSPISGHRSVSWYQQTPGQGLQFLFEYFSETQRNKGNFPGRFSGRQFSNSRSEMNVSTLELGDSALYLCASGRDGALSGNTIYFGEGSWLTVV.

With regard to this clonotype: A far more abundant clone sits one base away, making this likely a read error. The chain carries TRBV6-6 and TRBJ2-7; TRBD2 matches at 11 bases. The J segment lost 2 bases and the V segment lost 6 bases, leaving 3 bases of the junction unmatched. Germline loops: CDR1 MNHNY, CDR2 SVGAGI (reference sequence). This CDR3 has 14 amino acids. The DNA for the CDR3 is TGTGCCAGCAGGACTAGCGGGGTGGCCTACGAGCAGTACTTC. This gives the protein CASRTSGVAYEQYF.

This clonotype was found many times. This chain uses TRBV10-3 with TRBJ2-7, with TRBD1 matching over 7 bases. Germline CDR1 ENHRY, CDR2 SYGVKD. This CDR3 comprises 13 residues. V shed 9 bases and J 3 bases; nucleotides not matched to a gene: 8. CDR3 loop: CAIEDRARYEQYF. CDR3 DNA sequence: TGTGCCATTGAAGACAGGGCGCGCTACGAGCAGTACTTC.

In this sample, this clonotype turned up a few times. The chain joins TRBV3-1 to TRBJ1-6; a weak D match, TRBD1 (5 bases). The CDR3 loop spans 18 amino acids. V was shortened by 0 bases and J by 6 bases, with 18 bases between the two germline ends. CDR1 LGHDT and CDR2 YNNKEL come from the germline V gene (reference sequence). In DNA, the CDR3 is TGTGCCAGCAGCCAAGACGCCCCACTGGCAGGGCGTAATTCACCCCTCCACTTT. Residues: CASSQDAPLAGRNSPLHF.

This clonotype occurred many times. The V gene is TRBV5-1, the J gene TRBJ2-7; D possibly corresponds to TRBD2 (5 bases). Germline V gene lookup returns CDR1 SGHRS and CDR2 YFSETQ. The CDR3 spans 15 residues. With 4 bases removed from V and 0 bases from J, the gap between germline ends came to 14 bases. The CDR3 region is CASSPNLEASYEQYF. In DNA form, the CDR3 reads TGCGCCAGCAGCCCCAATTTGGAGGCCTCCTACGAGCAGTACTTC.

This clonotype was observed many times. This chain uses TRBV3-1 with TRBJ1-2; 8 bases are a match to TRBD1. From germline, CDR1 is LGHDT and CDR2 YNNKEL (reference sequence). The CDR3 is 14 amino acids. Trimming removed 0 bases from V and 7 bases from J; junction bases left unmatched: 4. The CDR3 spells CASSQEGTGGGYTF. In nucleotides, the CDR3 is TGTGCCAGCAGCCAAGAGGGGACAGGAGGTGGCTACACCTTC.

As regards this clonotype: This sequence is one base from a far larger clone and is likely a read error. In nucleotides, the CDR3 is TGTGCCAGCAGCTTTAACCAGGGTAACTATGGCTACACCTTC. Encoded protein: CASSFNQGNYGYTF. The gene calls are TRBV5-3 and TRBJ1-2; perhaps TRBD1 as D (5 bases). TRBV5-3 is filed as an ORF, its function uncertain. This CDR3 is built from 14 residues.

This clonotype occurred many times. This chain joins TRBV7-2 and TRBJ2-7, with D unresolved. In germline, CDR1 is SGHTA, CDR2 FQGNSA. Trimming cost V 0 bases and J 4 bases, with 7 bases left between them. The CDR3 extends over 13 amino acids. The CDR3 protein is CASSLAHGYEQYF. The CDR3 nucleotides read TGTGCCAGCAGCTTAGCGCACGGGTACGAGCAGTACTTC.

This clonotype was detected ten times or more. The chain combines TRBV6-2 or TRBV6-3 with TRBJ2-7, with D unresolved. Germline values: CDR1 MNHEY, CDR2 SVGEGT. The V end lost 6 bases, the J end lost 2 bases, and 8 bases lay between the germline ends. The CDR3 length is 12 residues. In nucleotides, the CDR3 is TGTGCCAGCAGCCCCACTCCCTACGAGCAGTACTTC. Amino acid sequence: CASSPTPYEQYF.

Many counts were recorded for this clonotype. This chain uses TRBV7-9 with TRBJ2-7, with 9 positions matching TRBD1. The CDR3 length is 12 residues. Trimming cost V 4 bases and J 5 bases; bases outside gene matches: 0. Germline V lookup: CDR1 SEHNR, CDR2 FQNEAQ (reference sequence). CDR3 sequence (DNA): TGTGCCAGCAGCTGGGACAGGGACGAGCAGTACTTC. It codes for CASSWDRDEQYF.

This clonotype was observed many times. V and J are TRBV6-6 and TRBJ2-2, with D unresolved. Trimming took 0 bases from V and 7 from J, leaving 9 bases between them. This CDR3 region has 14 residues. Germline V gene sequence: CDR1 MNHNY, CDR2 SVGAGI (reference sequence). The CDR3 sequence: CASSYSSIGGELFF. The CDR3 DNA follows: TGTGCCAGCAGTTACTCGTCCATAGGCGGGGAGCTGTTTTTT.

In the case of this clonotype: No DNA is shown, since the ends of the CDR3 on it are uncertain; the CDR3 is the one TCRdb lists. The CDR3 sequence is CASSPSGGNTGELFFF. The chain is built from TRBV12-3 or TRBV12-4 and TRBJ2-2; TRBD2 reflects the table's D call only, with no check against the DNA. From its first to its last residue, the CDR3 has 16 amino acids.

This clonotype was counted at least ten times. The rearrangement uses TRBV27 and TRBJ2-2; D may correspond to TRBD1 or TRBD2 (5 bases each). This CDR3 is built from 13 residues. Germline V gene data show CDR1 as MNHEY and CDR2 as SMNVEV (reference sequence). Trimming stripped 7 bases from V and 8 bases from J, with 14 bases between. The CDR3 coding sequence is TGTGCCAGCACCCGGGACCGTTCTGGGGAGCTGTTTTTT. Translation gives CASTRDRSGELFF.